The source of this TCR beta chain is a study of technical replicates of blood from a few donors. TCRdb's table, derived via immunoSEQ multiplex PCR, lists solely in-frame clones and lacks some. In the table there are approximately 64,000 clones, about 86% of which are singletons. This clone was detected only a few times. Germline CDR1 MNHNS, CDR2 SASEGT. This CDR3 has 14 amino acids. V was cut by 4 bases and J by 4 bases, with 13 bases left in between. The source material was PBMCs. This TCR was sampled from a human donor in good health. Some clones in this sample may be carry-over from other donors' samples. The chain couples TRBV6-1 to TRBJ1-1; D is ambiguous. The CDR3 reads CASSVTRRGTEAFF. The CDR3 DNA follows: TGTGCCAGCAGTGTGACAAGACGTGGCACTGAAGCTTTCTTT.